This passage covers 3 T cell receptor beta chains from one sample sequenced in a study of T-cell memory formation after mild COVID-19. TCRdb called the 5' RACE reads again in MiXCR, with one record for every CDR3 protein. The sample consists of some 300,000 distinct CDR3 sequences, around a fifth of them appearing once. Source material: PBMCs or a T cell subset sorted from them (not recorded which). Receptors were obtained from a man between 18 and 29 years old who had mild COVID-19 (a few samples of this study predate the infection). Cell type and time point are not known.

V usage is TRBV20-1 and J usage is TRBJ2-5; a possible D gene is TRBD2 (6 bases). Trimming took off 3 bases at V and 2 bases at J, with 22 bases between the two ends. The germline CDR1 and CDR2 sequences are DFQATT and SNEGSKA (reference sequence). The CDR3 spans 17 residues. CDR3 sequence: CSARLPGLYEDQETQYF. In DNA, the CDR3 is TGCAGTGCTAGGCTCCCGGGACTTTACGAAGATCAAGAGACCCAGTACTTC.

This clonotype came up many times. The rearrangement uses TRBV10-3 and TRBJ1-1; 10 nucleotides align to TRBD1. Losses at the gene ends were 4 bases for V and 3 bases for J; bases not matched to a gene: 5. The germline gives CDR1 ENHRY, CDR2 SYGVKD. CDR3 size: 15 residues. The DNA of the CDR3 is TGTGCCATCAGTGGGGACAGGGGTCCCGACACTGAAGCTTTCTTT. Residues: CAISGDRGPDTEAFF.

In DNA form, the CDR3 reads TGTGCCAGCAGCTTAACTAGCCATACTTGGAGCATTCAGTACTTC. Protein sequence: CASSLTSHTWSIQYF. This chain joins TRBV7-2 and TRBJ2-4, with D possibly matching TRBD2 (6 bases). The germline CDR1 and CDR2 sequences are SGHTA and FQGNSA. Trimming shortened V by 2 bases and J by 9 bases, and 17 bases separated the two germline ends. The CDR3 is made up of 15 amino acids.